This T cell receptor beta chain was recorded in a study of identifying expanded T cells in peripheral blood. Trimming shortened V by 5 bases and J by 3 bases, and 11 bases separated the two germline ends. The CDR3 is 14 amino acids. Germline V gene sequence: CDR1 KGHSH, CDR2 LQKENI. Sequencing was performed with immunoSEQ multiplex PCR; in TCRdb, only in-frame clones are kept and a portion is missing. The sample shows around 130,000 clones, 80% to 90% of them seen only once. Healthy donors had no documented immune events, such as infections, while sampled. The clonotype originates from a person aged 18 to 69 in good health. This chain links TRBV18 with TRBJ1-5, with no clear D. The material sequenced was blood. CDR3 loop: CASSNSDYNQPQHF. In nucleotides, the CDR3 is TGTGCCAGCTCAAACTCCGACTACAATCAGCCCCAGCATTTT.